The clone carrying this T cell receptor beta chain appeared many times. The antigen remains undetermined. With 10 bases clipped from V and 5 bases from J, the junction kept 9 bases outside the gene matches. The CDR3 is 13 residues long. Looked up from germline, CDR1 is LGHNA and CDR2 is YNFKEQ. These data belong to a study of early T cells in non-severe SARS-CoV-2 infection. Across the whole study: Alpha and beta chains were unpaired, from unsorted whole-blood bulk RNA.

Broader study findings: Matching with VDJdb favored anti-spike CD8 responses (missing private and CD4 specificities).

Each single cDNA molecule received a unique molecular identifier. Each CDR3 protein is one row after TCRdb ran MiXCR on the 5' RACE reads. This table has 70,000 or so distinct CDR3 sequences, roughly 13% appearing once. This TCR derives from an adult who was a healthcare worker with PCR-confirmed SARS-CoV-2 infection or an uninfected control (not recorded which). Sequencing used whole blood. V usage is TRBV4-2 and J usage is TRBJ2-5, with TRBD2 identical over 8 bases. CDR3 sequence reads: CATPGGARETQYF. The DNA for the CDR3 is TGTGCCACCCCGGGGGGGGCCAGGGAGACCCAGTACTTC.